This TCR beta chain stems from a study of blood T cell repertoires in COVID-19. Across the whole study: PBMCs, B-cell-depleted T cells, or T cells were the source of the cDNA or gDNA that made up the material.

In the study's own analysis: Nucleated cell counts were estimated from reference gene primer amplification. Clones were read by immunoSEQ multiplex PCR, and TCRdb kept only the in-frame ones, dropping some. The V and J calls and clone size were taken over from that table, and D and trimming were inferred from the DNA. The profile shows 180,000 or so clones, roughly 87% of them singletons. Participants spanned ages about 18 to 95 years and resided in some 22 US areas. Cohort placement rested on clinical history that participants reported themselves. The CDR3 contains 16 residues. In germline, CDR1 is LGHDT, CDR2 YNNKEL (reference sequence). V was pared by 7 bases and J by 4 bases, with 19 bases between.

The chain has TRBV3-1 (or the pseudogene TRBV3-2) and TRBJ2-2, with D perhaps matching TRBD1 (5 bases). The clonotype originates from a man aged 45-60 years who had recovered from COVID-19. Material: PBMCs or T cells enriched from blood (not recorded which). The CDR3 loop reads CASTTWKGEITGELFF. The DNA of the CDR3 is TGTGCCAGCACCACCTGGAAAGGGGAAATCACCGGGGAGCTGTTTTTT.